Following are 7 T cell receptor beta chains from one sample sequenced in a study of T cell changes during pregnancy in multiple sclerosis. Using immunoSEQ multiplex PCR, the repertoire was profiled, and TCRdb retains in-frame clones only, with some absent. The repertoire holds about 59,000 clones, roughly 94% seen once, with over 2% in the top ten. The material was CD8+ T cells from peripheral blood mononuclear cells, obtained after pregnancy. The source of these receptors is a female donor with multiple sclerosis, enrolled in a pregnancy study.

The rearrangement uses TRBV4-1 and TRBJ1-1; D possibly corresponds to TRBD1 (5 bases). Germline CDR1 and CDR2: MGHRA and YSYEKL. CDR3 length: 16 amino acids. Trimming left V 0 bases short and J 1 base short, with 12 bases between. The DNA of the CDR3 is TGCGCCAGCAGCCAAGAGAGCAGGGCCGCGAACACTGAAGCTTTCTTT. This gives the protein CASSQESRAANTEAFF.

This sequence joins TRBV9 and TRBJ2-2; no clear D gene. V was cut by 1 base and J by 1 base, with 11 bases left in between. CDR3 length: 16 residues. Germline CDR1 and CDR2: SGDLS and YYNGEE. The CDR3 spells CASSVLERLNTGELFF. The CDR3 DNA is TGTGCCAGCAGCGTATTAGAGCGCCTGAACACCGGGGAGCTGTTTTTT.

The chain has TRBV27 and TRBJ2-1; D is uncertain. CDR3 size: 12 residues. From germline, CDR1 is MNHEY and CDR2 SMNVEV (reference sequence). Between the trimmed V and J ends, which lost 9 bases and 5 bases, there was a span of 11 bases. CDR3 sequence (DNA): TGTGCCAGGCCCCATTGGCACAATGAGCAGTTCTTC. This gives the protein CARPHWHNEQFF.

V gene TRBV10-3 combines with J gene TRBJ2-1; D is unresolved. The CDR3 is 12 amino acids. CDR1 is ENHRY and CDR2 is SYGVKD in the germline V gene. V lost 6 bases, J lost 5 bases, and 8 bases lay in between. DNA of the CDR3: TGTGCCATCAGCCAAAACAACAATGAGCAGTTCTTC. Translation: CAISQNNNEQFF.

The chain combines TRBV11-2 with TRBJ2-2; TRBD1 might be the D (6 bases). V dropped 5 bases and J dropped 6 bases, with 19 bases sitting between them. Germline V gives CDR1 SGHAT, CDR2 FQNNGV. The CDR3 loop spans 16 amino acids. CDR3 nucleotide sequence: TGTGCCAGCAGCAAAGGGGGAGCTTGGGTCGCCGGGGAGCTGTTTTTT. It yields the protein CASSKGGAWVAGELFF.

This sequence joins TRBV30 and TRBJ2-7, with D possibly matching TRBD2 (7 bases). Trimming took 1 base from V and 4 from J, leaving 17 bases between them. This CDR3 spans 15 amino acids. Per the germline V gene, CDR1 is GTSNPN and CDR2 is SVGIG (reference sequence). The CDR3 spells CAWSEGGSGSYEQYF. CDR3 bases: TGTGCCTGGAGTGAAGGGGGTAGCGGGTCATACGAGCAGTACTTC.

The chain is built from TRBV27 and TRBJ2-1, with D uncertain. V was pared by 0 bases and J by 6 bases, with 6 bases between. CDR1 and CDR2 from the germline V gene are MNHEY and SMNVEV (reference sequence). This CDR3 spans 13 amino acids. Written as DNA, the CDR3 is TGTGCCAGCAGTTTATCACAGATCAATGAGCAGTTCTTC. Its protein product is CASSLSQINEQFF.